The T cell receptor beta chain described here comes from a study of Ad26.COV2.S vaccination and SARS-CoV-2 variants. Germline V gene lookup returns CDR1 SEHNR and CDR2 FQNEAQ (reference sequence). CDR3 length equals 12 residues. Between the trimmed V and J ends, which lost 5 bases and 3 bases, there was a span of 8 bases. The treatment is: over 15 received Ad26.COV2.S at low or high dose, single or two shots; about 5 received placebo; per-sample allocation not given. Day 63 after the first injection of vaccine or placebo was the sampling time. In Boston, the donor was an adult between 18-55 years of age. Only in-frame clones appear in the TCRdb table, and some are missing; sequencing was by immunoSEQ multiplex PCR. This sample has about 350,000 clones, with roughly 91% found just once.

The chain is built from TRBV7-9 and TRBJ2-7; perhaps TRBD2 as D (6 bases). The sample here was peripheral blood, taken in a trial of Ad26.COV2.S vaccine versus placebo. The TCR was taken from a person between 18 and 65 years old who received the Ad26.COV2.S COVID-19 vaccine or a placebo. For the CDR3, the DNA is TGTGCCAGCAGCCTGCGGGACTACGAGCAGTACTTC. Translated, it gives CASSLRDYEQYF.